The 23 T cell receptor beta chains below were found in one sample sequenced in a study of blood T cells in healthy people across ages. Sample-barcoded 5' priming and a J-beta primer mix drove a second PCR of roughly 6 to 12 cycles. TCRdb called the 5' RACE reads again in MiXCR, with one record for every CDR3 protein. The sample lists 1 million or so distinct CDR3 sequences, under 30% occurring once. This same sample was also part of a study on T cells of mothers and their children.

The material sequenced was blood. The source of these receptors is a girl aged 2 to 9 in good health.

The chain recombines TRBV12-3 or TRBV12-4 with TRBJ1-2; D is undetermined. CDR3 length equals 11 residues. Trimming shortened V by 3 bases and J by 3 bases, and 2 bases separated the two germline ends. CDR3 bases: TGTGCCAGCAGTTTTCACTATGGCTACACCTTC. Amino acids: CASSFHYGYTF.

The CDR3, as DNA: TGTGCCAGCAGCTGGAGGGGGGGACTAGCAGATACGCAGTATTTT. This gives the protein CASSWRGGLADTQYF. This rearrangement joins TRBV7-2 to TRBJ2-3; 8 bases agree with TRBD2. From germline, CDR1 is SGHTA and CDR2 FQGNSA. J lost 4 bases, V lost 4 bases, and 7 bases had no gene match. The CDR3 spans 15 residues.

In nucleotides, the CDR3 is TGTGCCAGCAGCCCTCGATTAATCGGACAGGGGGCGGACGGCTACACCTTC. It yields the protein CASSPRLIGQGADGYTF. This rearrangement joins TRBV7-8 to TRBJ1-2; TRBD1 agrees at 11 bases. Unmatched junction bases numbered 16, after V lost 5 bases and J lost 8 bases. This CDR3 is 17 amino acids long. Germline V CDR1 and CDR2: SGHVS, FQNEAQ.

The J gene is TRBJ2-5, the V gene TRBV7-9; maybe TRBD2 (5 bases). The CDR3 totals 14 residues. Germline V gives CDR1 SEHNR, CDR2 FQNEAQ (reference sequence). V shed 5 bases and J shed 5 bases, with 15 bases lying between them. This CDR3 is CASSPDLAEETQYF. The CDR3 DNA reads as TGTGCCAGCAGCCCGGACTTAGCTGAGGAGACCCAGTACTTC.

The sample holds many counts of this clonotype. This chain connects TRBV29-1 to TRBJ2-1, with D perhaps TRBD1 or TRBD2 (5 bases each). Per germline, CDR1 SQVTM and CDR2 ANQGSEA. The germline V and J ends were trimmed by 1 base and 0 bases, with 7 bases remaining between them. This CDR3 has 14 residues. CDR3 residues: CSVEGGSSYNEQFF. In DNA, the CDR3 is TGCAGCGTTGAAGGGGGGAGCTCCTACAATGAGCAGTTCTTC.

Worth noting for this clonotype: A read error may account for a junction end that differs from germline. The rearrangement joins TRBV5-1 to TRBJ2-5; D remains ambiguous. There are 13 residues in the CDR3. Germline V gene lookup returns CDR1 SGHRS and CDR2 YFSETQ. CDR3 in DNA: TGTGCCAGCAGCAGGACCGGACGAGAGACCCAGTACTTC. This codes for CASSRTGRETQYF. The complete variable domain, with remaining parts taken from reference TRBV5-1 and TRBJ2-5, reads KAGVTQTPRYLIKTRGQQVTLSCSPISGHRSVSWYQQTPGQGLQFLFEYFSETQRNKGNFPGRFSGRQFSNSRSEMNVSTLELGDSALYLCASSRTGRETQYFGPGTRLLVL.

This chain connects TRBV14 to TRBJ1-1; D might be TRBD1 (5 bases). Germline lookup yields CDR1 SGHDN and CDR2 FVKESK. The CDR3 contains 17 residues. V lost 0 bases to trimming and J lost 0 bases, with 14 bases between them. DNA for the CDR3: TGTGCCAGCAGCCAAGATTTAGGACACCTCATGAACACTGAAGCTTTCTTT. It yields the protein CASSQDLGHLMNTEAFF.

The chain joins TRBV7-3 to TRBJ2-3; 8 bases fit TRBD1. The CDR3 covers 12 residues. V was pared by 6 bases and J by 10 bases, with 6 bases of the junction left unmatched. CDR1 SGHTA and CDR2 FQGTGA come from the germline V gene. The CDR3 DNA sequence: TGTGCCAGCAGTCCGACAGGGGACCCGCAGTATTTT. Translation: CASSPTGDPQYF.

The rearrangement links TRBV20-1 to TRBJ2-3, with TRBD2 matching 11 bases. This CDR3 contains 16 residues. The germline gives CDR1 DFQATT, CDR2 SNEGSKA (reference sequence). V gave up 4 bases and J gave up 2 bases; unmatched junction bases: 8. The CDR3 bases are TGCAGTGCTATAAGTCTAGCGGGGGGCGCCACAGATACGCAGTATTTT. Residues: CSAISLAGGATDTQYF.

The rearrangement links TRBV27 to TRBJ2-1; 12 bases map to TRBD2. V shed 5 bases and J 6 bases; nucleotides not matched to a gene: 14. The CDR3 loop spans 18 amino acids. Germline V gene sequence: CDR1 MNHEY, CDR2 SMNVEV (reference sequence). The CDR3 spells CASSTWTSGDLFGNEQFF. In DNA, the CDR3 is TGTGCCAGCAGTACCTGGACTAGCGGGGACCTCTTCGGCAATGAGCAGTTCTTC.

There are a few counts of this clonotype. CDR3 sequence (DNA): TGTGCCAGCAGCTTCCTGACCTCCTACGAGCAGTACTTC. It yields the protein CASSFLTSYEQYF. The J gene is TRBJ2-7, the V gene TRBV5-6; D call uncertain. V lost 2 bases and J lost 0, with 6 bases in between. The CDR3 consists of 13 residues. Germline V gene lookup returns CDR1 SGHDT and CDR2 YYEEEE.

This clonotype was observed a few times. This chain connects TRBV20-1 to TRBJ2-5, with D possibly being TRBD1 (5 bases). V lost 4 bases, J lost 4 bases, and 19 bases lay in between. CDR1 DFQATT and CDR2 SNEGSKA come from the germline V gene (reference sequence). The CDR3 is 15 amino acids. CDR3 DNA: TGCAGTGCTACGTTTGTCCAGGGCTCCCCAGAGACCCAGTACTTC. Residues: CSATFVQGSPETQYF.

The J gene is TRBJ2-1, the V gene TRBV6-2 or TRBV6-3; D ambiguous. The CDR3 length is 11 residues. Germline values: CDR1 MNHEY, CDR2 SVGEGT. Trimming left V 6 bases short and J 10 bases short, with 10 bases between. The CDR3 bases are TGTGCCAGCAGCCAGATGCGGGAGCAGTTCTTC. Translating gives CASSQMREQFF.

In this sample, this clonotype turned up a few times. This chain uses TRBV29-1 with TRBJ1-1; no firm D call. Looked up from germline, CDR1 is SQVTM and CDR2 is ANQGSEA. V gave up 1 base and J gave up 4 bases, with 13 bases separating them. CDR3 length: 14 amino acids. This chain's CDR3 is CSVEGLYGSTEAFF. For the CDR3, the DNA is TGCAGCGTTGAAGGGCTTTACGGGAGCACTGAAGCTTTCTTT. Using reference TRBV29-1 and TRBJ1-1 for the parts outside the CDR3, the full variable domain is SAVISQKPSRDICQRGTSLTIQCQVDSQVTMMFWYRQQPGQSLTLIATANQGSEATYESGFVIDKFPISRPNLTFSTLTVSNMSPEDSSIYLCSVEGLYGSTEAFFGQGTRLTVV.

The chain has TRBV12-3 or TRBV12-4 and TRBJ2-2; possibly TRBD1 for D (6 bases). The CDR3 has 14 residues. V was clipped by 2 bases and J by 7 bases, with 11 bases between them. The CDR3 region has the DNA TGTGCCAGCAGTTTAAGACAGGCTGACGGGGAGCTGTTTTTT. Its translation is CASSLRQADGELFF.

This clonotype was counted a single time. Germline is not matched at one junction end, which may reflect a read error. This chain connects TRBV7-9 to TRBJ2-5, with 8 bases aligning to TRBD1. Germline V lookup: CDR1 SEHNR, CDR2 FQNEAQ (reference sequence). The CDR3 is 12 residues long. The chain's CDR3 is CASSQDRTGLFF. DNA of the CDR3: TGTGCCAGCAGCCAAGACCGGACAGGGTTGTTCTTC.

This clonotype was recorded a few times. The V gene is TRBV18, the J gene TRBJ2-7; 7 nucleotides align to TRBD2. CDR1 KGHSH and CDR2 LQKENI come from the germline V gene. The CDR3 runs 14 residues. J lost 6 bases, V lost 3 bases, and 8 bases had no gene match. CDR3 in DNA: TGTGCCAGCTCACCTTTCGGACCGGGGGGCGAGCAGTACTTC. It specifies CASSPFGPGGEQYF. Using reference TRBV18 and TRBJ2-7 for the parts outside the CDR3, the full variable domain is NAGVMQNPRHLVRRRGQEARLRCSPMKGHSHVYWYRQLPEEGLKFMVYLQKENIIDESGMPKERFSAEFPKEGPSILRIQQVVRGDSAAYFCASSPFGPGGEQYFGPGTRLTVT.

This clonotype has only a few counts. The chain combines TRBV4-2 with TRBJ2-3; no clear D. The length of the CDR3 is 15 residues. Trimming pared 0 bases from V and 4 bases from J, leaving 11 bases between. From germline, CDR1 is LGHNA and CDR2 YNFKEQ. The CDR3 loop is CASSQDRLDSDTQYF. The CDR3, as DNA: TGTGCCAGCAGCCAAGATAGGCTAGATTCAGATACGCAGTATTTT.

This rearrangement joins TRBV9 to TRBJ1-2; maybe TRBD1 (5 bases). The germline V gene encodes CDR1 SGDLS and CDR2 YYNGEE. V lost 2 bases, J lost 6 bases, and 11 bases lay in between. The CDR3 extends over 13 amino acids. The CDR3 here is CASSVGGAHGYTF. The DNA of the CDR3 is TGTGCCAGCAGCGTGGGGGGAGCTCATGGCTACACCTTC.

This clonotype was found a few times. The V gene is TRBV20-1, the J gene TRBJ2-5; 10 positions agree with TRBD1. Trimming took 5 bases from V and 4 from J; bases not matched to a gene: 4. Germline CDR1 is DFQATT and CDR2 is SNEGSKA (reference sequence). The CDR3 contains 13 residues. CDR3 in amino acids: CSAYGDRGETQYF. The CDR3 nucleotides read TGCAGTGCTTATGGGGACAGGGGAGAGACCCAGTACTTC.

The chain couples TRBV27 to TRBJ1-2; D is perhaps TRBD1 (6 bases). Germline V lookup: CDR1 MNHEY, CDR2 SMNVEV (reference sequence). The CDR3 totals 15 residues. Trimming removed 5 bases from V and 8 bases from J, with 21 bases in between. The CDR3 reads CASSPQRTVGTGYTF. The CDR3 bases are TGTGCCAGCAGTCCGCAACGGACAGTCGGGACCGGCTACACCTTC.

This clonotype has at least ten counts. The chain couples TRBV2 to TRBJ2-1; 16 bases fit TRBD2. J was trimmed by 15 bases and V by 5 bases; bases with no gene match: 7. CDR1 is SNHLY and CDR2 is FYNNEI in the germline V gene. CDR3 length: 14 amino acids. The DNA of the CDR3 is TGTGCCAGCAGTCCGGGACTAGCGGGAGGGCGACGGTTCTTC. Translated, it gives CASSPGLAGGRRFF.

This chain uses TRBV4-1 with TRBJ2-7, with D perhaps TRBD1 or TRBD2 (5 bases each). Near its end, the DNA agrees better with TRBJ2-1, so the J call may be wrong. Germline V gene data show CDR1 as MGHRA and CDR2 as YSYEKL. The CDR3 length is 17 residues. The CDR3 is CASSQDTLRDEENEQFF. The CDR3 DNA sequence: TGCGCCAGCAGCCAAGATACTCTTCGGGACGAAGAAAATGAGCAGTTCTTC.